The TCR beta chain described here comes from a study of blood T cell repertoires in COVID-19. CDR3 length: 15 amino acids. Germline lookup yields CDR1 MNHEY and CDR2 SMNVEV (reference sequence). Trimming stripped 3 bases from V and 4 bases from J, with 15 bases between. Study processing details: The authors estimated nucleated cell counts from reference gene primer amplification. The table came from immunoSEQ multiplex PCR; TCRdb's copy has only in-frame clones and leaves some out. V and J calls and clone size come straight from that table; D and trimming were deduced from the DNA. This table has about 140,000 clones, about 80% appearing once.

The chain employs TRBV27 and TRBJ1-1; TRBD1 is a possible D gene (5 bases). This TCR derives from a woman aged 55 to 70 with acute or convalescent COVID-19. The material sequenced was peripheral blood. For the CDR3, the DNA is TGTGCCAGCAGTTTTATATGGGGGGTTGGCACTGAAGCTTTCTTT. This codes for CASSFIWGVGTEAFF.